The 5 T cell receptor beta chains below come from one sample, sequenced in a study of T cells in localized non-small cell lung cancer (dated by TCRdb to the early 2020s). The library was produced with the immunoSEQ multiplex PCR assay. TCRdb obtained this table from immuneACCESS and retained in-frame rearrangements with V and J assigned. These tables miss some clones; where compared with another copy, unresolved V genes account for less than half of the shortfall, and the remainder is unexplained. In all, the sample holds roughly 77,000 clones, and 88% of those were seen once. The biggest ten clones account for approximately 22% of the sample. The sequencing here drew on peripheral blood, taken before any cancer treatment. These receptors were collected from a woman aged 35 to 75 with stage I squamous cell lung carcinoma.

This clone appeared a single time. The rearrangement joins TRBV6-5 to TRBJ2-5; unclear D gene. The ends were cut back, 5 bases at V and 4 bases at J, with 8 bases in the middle. Germline loops: CDR1 MNHEY, CDR2 SVGAGI. The CDR3 spans 12 residues. In nucleotides, the CDR3 is TGTGCCAGCAGTAAGCTCCGAGAGACCCAGTACTTC. Residues: CASSKLRETQYF.

The rearrangement uses TRBV18 and TRBJ1-6; 11 bases fit TRBD1. J lost 12 bases, V lost 0 bases, and 1 base had no gene match. Per the germline V gene, CDR1 is KGHSH and CDR2 is LQKENI. The length of the CDR3 is 14 residues. This chain's CDR3 is CASSPPGQGGPLHF. The DNA of the CDR3 is TGTGCCAGCTCACCACCGGGACAGGGGGGACCCCTCCACTTT.

The V gene is TRBV27, the J gene TRBJ1-1; D gene uncertain. Trimming removed 1 base at V and 4 bases at J, with 10 bases between. Per the germline V gene, CDR1 is MNHEY and CDR2 is SMNVEV (reference sequence). The CDR3 spans 14 residues. In DNA, the CDR3 is TGTGCCAGCAGTTTATTGGGGTATGGCACTGAAGCTTTCTTT. Translation: CASSLLGYGTEAFF.

CDR3 in amino acids: CASGSQTAGGNTEAFF. CDR3 sequence (DNA): TGCGCCAGCGGTTCCCAGACGGCAGGGGGGAACACTGAAGCTTTCTTT. V and J are TRBV5-1 and TRBJ1-1, with 7 positions matching TRBD1. CDR1 SGHRS and CDR2 YFSETQ come from the germline V gene. The CDR3 is 16 residues long. The ends lost 7 bases at V and 1 base at J; junction bases unmatched: 13.

The J gene is TRBJ2-3, the V gene TRBV5-1, with D tentatively TRBD2 (5 bases). V lost 3 bases to trimming and J lost 2 bases, with 13 bases between them. Per germline, CDR1 SGHRS and CDR2 YFSETQ. The length of the CDR3 is 15 residues. DNA for the CDR3: TGCGCCAGCAGCTCCCCGTCCGGGGACACAGATACGCAGTATTTT. Translated: CASSSPSGDTDTQYF.